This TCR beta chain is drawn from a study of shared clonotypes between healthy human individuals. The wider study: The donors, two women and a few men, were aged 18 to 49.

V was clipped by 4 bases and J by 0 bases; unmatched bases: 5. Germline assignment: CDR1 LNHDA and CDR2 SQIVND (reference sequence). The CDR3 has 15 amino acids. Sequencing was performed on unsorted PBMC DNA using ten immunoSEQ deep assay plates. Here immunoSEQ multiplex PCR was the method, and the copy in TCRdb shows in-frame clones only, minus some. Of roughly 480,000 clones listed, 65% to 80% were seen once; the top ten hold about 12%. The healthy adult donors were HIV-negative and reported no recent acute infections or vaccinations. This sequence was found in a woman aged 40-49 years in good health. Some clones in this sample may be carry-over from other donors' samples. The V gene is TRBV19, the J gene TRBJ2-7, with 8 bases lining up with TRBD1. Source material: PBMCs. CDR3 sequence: CASSKGQGGSYEQYF. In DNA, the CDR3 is TGTGCCAGTAGTAAAGGACAGGGTGGCTCCTACGAGCAGTACTTC.